Sequencing of this T cell receptor (beta chain) was carried out in a study of vaccination and CD4 T cells after COVID-19. Overall study: Six males and four females constituted the convalescent cohort, two of whom were Hispanic. Collection of post-COVID samples occurred a median approximately 97 days after diagnosis, spanning a range of 35 to 161.

Turning to this clonotype: Its specificity is unknown.

The assay that was used to sequence DNA from cultured CD4+ T cells was the Oncomine TCR Beta short-read assay. Cultures of CD4+ T cells served as the source for extracting genomic DNA. TCRdb re-called the PCR reads with MiXCR, one entry per CDR3 protein. This table has about 16,000 distinct CDR3 sequences, less than 40% appearing once. CDR3 length: 14 residues. V lost 2 bases to trimming and J lost 1 base; unmatched junction nucleotides: 4. Germline loops: CDR1 DFQATT, CDR2 SNEGSKA (reference sequence). Described treatment: approximately 11-day PBMC culture with coronavirus spike peptide pools or control peptides (ViraFEST assay).

Sample: CD4+ T cells from blood, cultured in vitro, taken before SARS-CoV-2 vaccination. The sequence was collected from a human donor who received a COVID-19 vaccine. The rearrangement links TRBV20-1 to TRBJ1-2; TRBD1 matches 7 bases. The CDR3 DNA follows: TGCAGTGCTAGACCGACAGGGAGTAACTATGGCTACACCTTC. Encoded protein: CSARPTGSNYGYTF.